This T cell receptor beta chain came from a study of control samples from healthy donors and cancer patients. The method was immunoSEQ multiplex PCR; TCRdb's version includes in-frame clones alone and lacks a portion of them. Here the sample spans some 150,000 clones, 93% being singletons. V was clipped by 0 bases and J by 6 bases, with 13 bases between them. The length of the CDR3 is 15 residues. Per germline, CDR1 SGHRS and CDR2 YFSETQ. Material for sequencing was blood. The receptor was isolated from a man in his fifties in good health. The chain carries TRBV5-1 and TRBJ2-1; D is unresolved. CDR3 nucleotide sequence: TGCGCCAGCAGCTTGGCCGGCCAGGAGACCAATGAGCAGTTCTTC. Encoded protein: CASSLAGQETNEQFF.